This T cell receptor (beta chain) was recorded in a study of naive and memory T cell subsets. This clonotype was detected many times. Antigen: not known. Two oligonucleotides, mixed equimolar, formed the beta constant-region primer covering TRBC1 and TRBC2. Four rounds of PCR amplified the ligated cDNA using nested alpha and beta constant-region primers plus SP2. One entry per CDR3 protein results from TCRdb running MiXCR on the UMI-ligation and nested PCR reads. This sample yields some 82,000 distinct CDR3 sequences, of which over 9% are seen a single time; just over 0.13% belongs to the top ten. The CDR3 is 12 residues long. The germline gives CDR1 DFQATT, CDR2 SNEGSKA (reference sequence). Trimming cost V 4 bases and J 3 bases, with 10 bases left between them. Study findings and constraints: A few larger clonotypes appeared in naive repertoires, especially CD8, possibly memory cells re-expressing CD45RA.

J is TRBJ2-7 and V is TRBV20-1, with TRBD2 as a possible D gene (6 bases). This receptor was obtained from a human donor in good health. Sequencing input: naive CD4+ T cells from blood. CDR3 coding DNA: TGCAGTGCTACGGGACTCCGCTACGAGCAGTACTTC. Translating it yields CSATGLRYEQYF.